This T cell receptor (beta chain) stems from a study of T cell repertoires in cytomegalovirus infection (dated by TCRdb to about 2019). Regarding the study in general: The peptide stimulations were aimed at well-studied HLA-B-restricted epitopes as well as recently identified HLA-C-restricted CMV epitopes, whose presentation resists viral immunomodulation. The HLA type of each donor mattered for the analysis, because public TCR beta signatures pointed to carriage of CMV infection along with the matching HLA type.

What the authors observed across the whole study: Cumulative frequency of public TCR beta family members discriminated carriers of CMV infection plus the relevant HLA type in this cohort and an independent approximately 350-donor cohort. The ex vivo response was dominated by HLA-C-restricted CMV-specific TCR beta clonotypes, which also provided the single most frequent clonotype in two of eight donors.

This clonotype was recorded many times. The specificity of this receptor is unknown. Base qualities are not recorded, but no much larger clone differs from it by a single base. The meaning of the sample's treatment or condition label: in vitro stimulation with specific CMV peptide epitopes to enrich CMV-specific T cells. Germline trimming: 5 bases from V, 0 bases from J; junction bases outside gene matches: 1. The CDR3 goes from the cysteine to the phenylalanine over 15 residues. The sequence is cut down to CDR3 DNA, 45 bases in frame from base 1. The germline V gene encodes CDR1 SGHVS and CDR2 FQNEAQ. TCRdb lists the instrument as Illumina HiSeq 1500. TCRdb redid the processing of the public reads, applying fastp at Q25 and MiXCR, and retained in-frame beta chains. When rows share a CDR3 protein, they turn into one entry using the most common DNA and genes. The sample includes roughly 920,000 distinct CDR3 sequences, with around 31% observed a single time. The ten largest make up 11% to 15% of the sample.

This TCR was sampled from a human donor in good health (CMV status not recorded). Some clones in this sample may be carry-over from other donors' samples. Sequenced here: cultured CD8+ T cells from PBMCs, sampled from culture after CMV antigen stimulation. The sequence links TRBV7-8 to TRBJ2-1, and 10 junction bases match TRBD2. The nucleotides read TGTGCCAGCAGCCCTAGCGGGAGCTCCTACAATGAGCAGTTCTTC. This codes for CASSPSGSSYNEQFF.